This entry lists 29 T cell receptor beta chains sequenced from one sample in a study of cytomegalovirus exposure and HLA in healthy donors. Amplification used 60 Vbeta primers and 13 Jbeta primers. Repertoires were generated with immunoSEQ multiplex PCR, while TCRdb's copy carries only in-frame clones and drops some. The sample includes fewer than 130,000 clones, approximately 82% of them seen just once. Specimen: PBMCs. The source is a man under 40 in good health and CMV-seropositive.

This chain connects TRBV28 to TRBJ1-2; D remains ambiguous. The germline V gene has CDR1 MDHEN and CDR2 SYDVKM. CDR3 length: 12 amino acids. The V end was cut by 2 bases, the J end by 6 bases, with 7 bases between. CDR3 nucleotides: TGTGCCAGCAGTTTAGGAGGAGATGGCTACACCTTC. This codes for CASSLGGDGYTF.

There are a few counts of this clone. The chain uses TRBV27 and TRBJ2-5, with TRBD1 matching over 7 bases. The J call is doubtful: the DNA matches TRBJ2-7 better. The germline V gene has CDR1 MNHEY and CDR2 SMNVEV (reference sequence). The CDR3 has 14 residues. CDR3: CAIDGQDGGYEQYF. As DNA, the CDR3 is TGTGCCATCGACGGACAGGACGGTGGCTACGAGCAGTACTTC.

This clone was seen a few times. The rearrangement links TRBV4-3 to TRBJ2-2, with 14 bases identical to TRBD2. J gave up 1 base and V 3 bases, and 4 bases lay outside the gene matches. Germline CDR1 reads LGHNA; CDR2 reads YSLEER. The CDR3 is 18 amino acids. DNA for the CDR3: TGCGCCAGCAGCCACGGACTAGCGGGGGGTCAGAACACCGGGGAGCTGTTTTTT. Encoded protein: CASSHGLAGGQNTGELFF.

The V and J genes are TRBV2 and TRBJ1-2; D gene unclear. Trimming removed 6 bases from V and 7 bases from J, with 21 bases in between. Per the germline V gene, CDR1 is SNHLY and CDR2 is FYNNEI. The CDR3 consists of 15 residues. CDR3 sequence: CASSPTFGERGGYTF. The DNA for the CDR3 is TGTGCCAGCAGCCCAACCTTTGGGGAGCGTGGTGGCTACACCTTC.

This clone was picked up a small number of times. CDR3 bases: TGTGCCAGCAGCCGGACAGGGGGCGGGAACGAGCAGTACTTC. It yields the protein CASSRTGGGNEQYF. This rearrangement joins TRBV7-8 to TRBJ2-7, with 11 bases lining up with TRBD1. Trimming took 5 bases from V and 5 from J; bases not matched to a gene: 5. Germline V gene data show CDR1 as SGHVS and CDR2 as FQNEAQ. CDR3 length: 14 residues. The full variable domain, with the rest looked up from reference TRBV7-8 and TRBJ2-7, is GAGVSQSPRYKVAKRGQDVALRCDPISGHVSLFWYQQALGQGPEFLTYFQNEAQLDKSGLPSDRFFAERPEGSVSTLKIQRTQQEDSAVYLCASSRTGGGNEQYFGPGTRLTVT.

The V call is TRBV4-2, the J call TRBJ2-3; 11 positions match TRBD2. V shed 4 bases and J 2 bases; nucleotides not matched to a gene: 5. The length of the CDR3 is 16 residues. Germline CDR1 LGHNA, CDR2 YNFKEQ. CDR3 region: CASSLASGGSTDTQYF. CDR3 nucleotide sequence: TGTGCCAGCAGCCTGGCTAGCGGGGGGTCCACAGATACGCAGTATTTT.

This chain connects TRBV18 to TRBJ1-1; 7 bases are a match to TRBD1. J lost 3 bases, V lost 3 bases, and 10 bases had no gene match. There are 16 residues in the CDR3. Looked up from germline, CDR1 is KGHSH and CDR2 is LQKENI. The CDR3 nucleotides read TGTGCCAGCTCACCGCGGCCTGTAGGGACAGACACTGAAGCTTTCTTT. It translates to CASSPRPVGTDTEAFF.

The chain uses TRBV6-6 and TRBJ2-1, with 7 positions matching TRBD2. Trimming cost V 2 bases and J 4 bases; bases outside gene matches: 8. Germline-derived CDR1 and CDR2 are MNHNY and SVGAGI (reference sequence). There are 16 residues in the CDR3. The CDR3 loop is CASSYPGGGGYNEQFF. The DNA for the CDR3 is TGTGCCAGCAGTTACCCCGGTGGGGGGGGATACAATGAGCAGTTCTTC.

V usage is TRBV19 and J usage is TRBJ1-4, with 9 bases lining up with TRBD1. The CDR3 extends over 15 amino acids. J was trimmed by 8 bases and V by 5 bases; bases with no gene match: 9. Germline V gene data show CDR1 as LNHDA and CDR2 as SQIVND (reference sequence). CDR3 bases: TGTGCCAGTAGTCAGGACAGGGGTCGACAGGAAAAACTGTTTTTT. Translating it yields CASSQDRGRQEKLFF.

This clone has just a few counts. This rearrangement joins TRBV10-1 to TRBJ2-2; a weak D match, TRBD2 (5 bases). V was shortened by 3 bases and J by 5 bases, with 7 bases between the two germline ends. The CDR3 is 13 residues long. Germline V CDR1 and CDR2: WNHNN, SYGVQD (reference sequence). The CDR3 sequence: CASSDSGTGELFF. The CDR3 bases are TGCGCCAGCAGTGATTCGGGAACCGGGGAGCTGTTTTTT.

This chain joins TRBV27 and TRBJ2-7, with 7 bases identical to TRBD1. Trimming removed 4 bases from V and 5 bases from J; junction bases left unmatched: 2. CDR3 size: 12 residues. Germline CDR1 MNHEY, CDR2 SMNVEV (reference sequence). The CDR3 region has the DNA TGTGCCAGCAGTTCAGGGGGTAACGAGCAGTACTTC. Protein product: CASSSGGNEQYF.

This clone was counted a few times. The chain joins TRBV7-2 to TRBJ1-1; the match to TRBD1 covers 11 bases. Looked up from germline, CDR1 is SGHTA and CDR2 is FQGNSA. J lost 8 bases, V lost 5 bases, and 7 bases had no gene match. CDR3 length equals 14 residues. The CDR3 here is CASSPRTGGTEAFF. As DNA, the CDR3 is TGTGCCAGCAGCCCCAGGACAGGGGGCACCGAAGCTTTCTTT.

The chain carries TRBV5-1 and TRBJ2-5; 8 bases align to TRBD2. The CDR3 spans 15 residues. The ends lost 5 bases at V and 4 bases at J; junction bases unmatched: 10. Germline V gives CDR1 SGHRS, CDR2 YFSETQ. CDR3 sequence: CASSRGGEERETQYF. In DNA form, the CDR3 reads TGCGCCAGCAGTCGGGGGGGCGAGGAGCGAGAGACCCAGTACTTC.

J is TRBJ2-3 and V is TRBV27, with a tentative D call TRBD2 (6 bases). The CDR3 spans 16 residues. V was clipped by 5 bases and J by 4 bases, with 19 bases between them. Germline values: CDR1 MNHEY, CDR2 SMNVEV (reference sequence). The CDR3 DNA follows: TGTGCCAGCAGTCCCAGAGTCGGGACTGAGGCAGATACGCAGTATTTT. This encodes CASSPRVGTEADTQYF.

This clone has only one observation. The chain has TRBV7-9 and TRBJ2-7; 10 bases fit TRBD1. V trimming: 4 bases; J trimming: 6 bases; junction bases outside the gene matches: 3. This CDR3 contains 13 residues. Germline V gene lookup returns CDR1 SEHNR and CDR2 FQNEAQ (reference sequence). The CDR3 region has the DNA TGTGCCAGCAGCTCCCGGGACAGGGGCGAGCAGTACTTC. It yields the protein CASSSRDRGEQYF.

CDR3 sequence reads: CASSPVGQTYEQYF. The CDR3 nucleotides are TGTGCCAGCTCACCGGTGGGACAAACCTACGAGCAGTACTTC. The chain links TRBV18 to TRBJ2-7, with D perhaps TRBD1 (6 bases). CDR3 length equals 14 residues. Germline CDR1 KGHSH, CDR2 LQKENI. The V end lost 3 bases, the J end lost 2 bases, and 11 bases lay between the germline ends. The variable domain in full, with the rest retrieved from reference TRBV18 and TRBJ2-7, is NAGVMQNPRHLVRRRGQEARLRCSPMKGHSHVYWYRQLPEEGLKFMVYLQKENIIDESGMPKERFSAEFPKEGPSILRIQQVVRGDSAAYFCASSPVGQTYEQYFGPGTRLTVT.

This chain links TRBV4-3 with TRBJ1-6; D is possibly TRBD1 (6 bases). This CDR3 contains 17 residues. Trimming took 1 base from V and 9 from J, leaving 19 bases between them. Germline CDR1 LGHNA, CDR2 YSLEER. CDR3: CASSQGVGTKSGSPLHF. DNA of the CDR3: TGCGCCAGCAGCCAAGGGGTGGGGACAAAATCAGGTTCACCCCTCCACTTT.

V and J are TRBV2 and TRBJ2-1; tentatively, D is TRBD2 (5 bases). CDR1 and CDR2 from the germline V gene are SNHLY and FYNNEI. This CDR3 is built from 14 residues. Between the trimmed V and J ends, which lost 7 bases and 7 bases, there was a span of 17 bases. CDR3 in DNA: TGTGCCAGCATGGGCTTCCGGGGTTGGAATGAGCAGTTCTTC. It yields the protein CASMGFRGWNEQFF. The whole variable domain, remainder taken from reference TRBV2 and TRBJ2-1, is EPEVTQTPSHQVTQMGQEVILRCVPISNHLYFYWYRQILGQKVEFLVSFYNNEISEKSEIFDDQFSVERPDGSNFTLKIRSTKLEDSAMYFCASMGFRGWNEQFFGPGTRLTVL.

This chain connects TRBV25-1 to TRBJ1-2, with D possibly TRBD1 on 5 matching bases. The CDR3 is made up of 14 amino acids. CDR1 MGHDK and CDR2 SYGVNS come from the germline V gene. Between the trimmed V and J ends, which lost 1 base and 8 bases, there was a span of 14 bases. The CDR3 region has the DNA TGTGCCAGCAGTGAATGGGCCGGGGGAAGAGGCTACACCTTC. It encodes CASSEWAGGRGYTF.

V and J are TRBV7-6 and TRBJ1-6, with a tentative D call TRBD1 (6 bases). This CDR3 is built from 16 residues. Deletions cut 6 bases from V and 7 bases from J, with 19 bases between. Germline V gives CDR1 SGHVS, CDR2 FNYEAQ. CDR3 bases: TGTGCCAGCAGTTCTCCCGGCGGGGGCCCCAATTCACCCCTCCACTTT. Amino acid sequence: CASSSPGGGPNSPLHF.

This clone was counted between two and nine times. The chain has TRBV4-2 and TRBJ2-7, with D possibly matching TRBD1 (5 bases). The CDR3 is made up of 15 amino acids. Looked up from germline, CDR1 is LGHNA and CDR2 is YNFKEQ. Deletions cut 0 bases from V and 2 bases from J, with 11 bases between. DNA for the CDR3: TGTGCCAGCAGCCAAGAAGCAGGGCCCCCCTACGAGCAGTACTTC. This encodes CASSQEAGPPYEQYF.

The gene calls are TRBV4-1 and TRBJ2-7; D may be TRBD1 (5 bases). CDR1 MGHRA and CDR2 YSYEKL come from the germline V gene. V lost 5 bases to trimming and J lost 6 bases, with 17 bases between them. CDR3 length: 14 residues. CDR3 in DNA: TGCGCCAGCAGCGTACAGGTTACCTCCGTCGAGCAGTACTTC. It translates to CASSVQVTSVEQYF.

This clone was found once. The CDR3 here is CASLEGTGSSYNEQFF. The CDR3 bases are TGTGCCAGCTTGGAGGGGACAGGGAGCTCCTACAATGAGCAGTTCTTC. The rearrangement uses TRBV7-8 and TRBJ2-1; 9 bases line up with TRBD1. Germline CDR1 SGHVS, CDR2 FQNEAQ. V lost 8 bases, J lost 0 bases, and 8 bases stayed unmatched. The CDR3 is 16 amino acids.

The chain has TRBV28 and TRBJ2-3; no clear D. This CDR3 spans 12 amino acids. V was shortened by 6 bases and J by 3 bases, with 7 bases between the two germline ends. The V gene's germline CDR1 is MDHEN and CDR2 SYDVKM. CDR3 DNA: TGTGCCAGCAGCCTATATACAGATACGCAGTATTTT. The encoded protein is CASSLYTDTQYF.

The chain has TRBV28 and TRBJ2-7, with D uncertain. The CDR3 extends over 12 amino acids. In germline, CDR1 is MDHEN, CDR2 SYDVKM. The V end lost 4 bases, the J end lost 3 bases, and 7 bases lay between the germline ends. CDR3 in amino acids: CASSSLLYEQYF. In DNA form, the CDR3 reads TGTGCCAGCAGTTCACTACTCTACGAGCAGTACTTC.

This chain connects TRBV5-1 to TRBJ2-1; D gene unclear. V lost 0 bases and J 0 bases, leaving 10 bases between the germline ends. The CDR3 is 16 residues long. Germline loops: CDR1 SGHRS, CDR2 YFSETQ. CDR3 coding DNA: TGCGCCAGCAGCTTGGCTCCAGTCAGCTCCTACAATGAGCAGTTCTTC. Amino acids: CASSLAPVSSYNEQFF.

This chain connects TRBV14 to TRBJ2-3, with TRBD1 identical over 8 bases. Germline assignment: CDR1 SGHDN and CDR2 FVKESK. Unmatched junction bases numbered 9, after V lost 4 bases and J lost 6 bases. The CDR3 loop spans 15 amino acids. The CDR3 DNA follows: TGTGCCAGCAGCCCGCCGGGGACAGGCAGTGATACGCAGTATTTT. Protein: CASSPPGTGSDTQYF.

A single count supports this clone. CDR3 DNA sequence: TGTGCCAGCAGTTCTTTCGACAGGACCTCACCCCTCCACTTT. As protein: CASSSFDRTSPLHF. The chain couples TRBV27 to TRBJ1-6, with a tentative D call TRBD1 (6 bases). Germline CDR1 reads MNHEY; CDR2 reads SMNVEV (reference sequence). The CDR3 extends over 14 amino acids. Trimming cost V 4 bases and J 10 bases, with 14 bases left between them.

The J gene is TRBJ2-7, the V gene TRBV29-1; 9 nucleotides agree with TRBD1. Germline V CDR1 and CDR2: SQVTM, ANQGSEA. This CDR3 is built from 11 residues. After removal of 6 bases from V and 6 bases from J, the junction contained 3 bases not matched to a gene. The CDR3 reads CSVQGAGEQYF. CDR3 nucleotide sequence: TGCAGCGTACAGGGGGCAGGCGAGCAGTACTTC.